This T cell receptor (beta chain) was found in a study of T cell responses to AZD1222 COVID-19 vaccine. General observations from the study: Researchers took repertoire samples only after the peak T cell response had come.

Generated by immunoSEQ multiplex PCR, the TCRdb table keeps only in-frame clones and is missing some. Among about 110,000 clones listed, 86% were seen once. In regard to this clone: Its matching antigen is unknown.

V gave up 2 bases and J gave up 1 base, with 12 bases separating them. CDR1 is SGHRS, CDR2 YFSETQ, per germline. The CDR3 is made up of 16 amino acids. The clonotype comes from an adult in good health. The chain carries TRBV5-1 and TRBJ2-2, with D unresolved. This specimen consisted of peripheral blood, obtained on day 0 of AZD1222 vaccination. The CDR3 region is CASSFGLRRNTGELFF. The CDR3 coding sequence is TGCGCCAGCAGCTTCGGGCTCCGGCGGAACACCGGGGAGCTGTTTTTT.